This section outlines one TCR beta chain sequence together with its context. Its antigen remains unidentified. Researchers ran the PCR with 60 Vbeta and 13 Jbeta primers. Using immunoSEQ multiplex PCR, the repertoire was profiled, and TCRdb retains in-frame clones only, with some absent. The sample has around 190,000 clones; approximately 80% are singletons. The sample comes from a study of cytomegalovirus exposure and HLA in healthy donors. Study-level points and caveats: CMV serostatus was the sole immune exposure data available. Likely technical artifact: a cluster of highly shared sequence variants. TCR beta sequences numbering more than 15,000 were associated with HLA alleles at 0.05 false discovery rate in a later analysis.

Trimming took 3 bases from V and 7 from J, leaving 19 bases between them. Germline CDR1 reads SEHNR; CDR2 reads FQNEAQ (reference sequence). CDR3 length: 15 amino acids. The sequenced sample consisted of PBMCs. This clonotype was sampled from a woman aged 25 to 45 in good health and CMV-seropositive. V usage is TRBV7-9 and J usage is TRBJ2-7; possibly TRBD2 for D (5 bases). The CDR3 DNA follows: TGTGCCAGCAGCTTGGGGAGAGTACGAATCGGTGAGCAGTACTTC. Encoded protein: CASSLGRVRIGEQYF. The whole variable domain, filled in from reference TRBV7-9 and TRBJ2-7, reads DTGVSQNPRHKITKRGQNVTFRCDPISEHNRLYWYRQTLGQGPEFLTYFQNEAQLEKSRLLSDRFSAERPKGSFSTLEIQRTEQGDSAMYLCASSLGRVRIGEQYFGPGTRLTVT.